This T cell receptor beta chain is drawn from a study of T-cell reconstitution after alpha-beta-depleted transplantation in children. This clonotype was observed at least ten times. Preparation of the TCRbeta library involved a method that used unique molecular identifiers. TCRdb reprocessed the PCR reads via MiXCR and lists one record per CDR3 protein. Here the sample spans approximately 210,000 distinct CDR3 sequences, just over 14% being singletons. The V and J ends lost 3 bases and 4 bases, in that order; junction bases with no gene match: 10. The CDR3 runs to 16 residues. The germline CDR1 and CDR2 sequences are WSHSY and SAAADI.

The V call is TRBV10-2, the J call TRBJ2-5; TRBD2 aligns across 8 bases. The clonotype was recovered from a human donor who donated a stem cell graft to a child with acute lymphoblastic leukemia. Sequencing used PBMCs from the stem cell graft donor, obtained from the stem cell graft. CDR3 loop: CASSEWAGGRSETQYF. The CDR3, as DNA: TGCGCCAGCAGTGAATGGGCGGGAGGTCGTTCAGAGACCCAGTACTTC.